This is a list of T cell receptor beta chains from one sample in a study of vaccination and CD4 T cells after COVID-19. For these TCRs, the target antigens are not known. Each CDR3 protein gets one entry after TCRdb re-called the PCR reads with MiXCR. The sample has about 25,000 distinct CDR3 sequences, 45% to 65% seen once. Sequences were obtained from CD4+ T cells from blood, cultured in vitro. Receptor source: a human donor who had recovered from COVID-19. The CDR3 runs from the conserved cysteine through the conserved F or W. The D gene is left open where the match is weak. The size field is filled for only some rows; it gives once, few, many or a size class.

TRBD1,TRBJ1-5,TRBV6-1,NA,CASSGGGQGQYSNQPQHF,TGTGCCAGCAGTGGAGGGGGACAGGGACAATATAGCAATCAGCCCCAGCATTTT
TRBD2,TRBJ2-7,TRBV20-1,NA,CSAISGRAEQYF,TGCAGTGCTATCAGCGGGAGGGCCGAGCAGTACTTC
NA,TRBJ2-2,TRBV20-1,NA,CSASTGSKITGELFF,TGCAGTGCTAGTACAGGATCGAAGATAACCGGGGAGCTGTTTTTT
NA,TRBJ1-5,TRBV10-1,few,CASSESPQGGQPQHF,TGCGCCAGCAGTGAGTCCCCACAGGGAGGGCAGCCCCAGCATTTT
NA,TRBJ1-1,TRBV6-2/TRBV6-3,NA,CASSYWTEGTEAFF,TGTGCCAGCAGTTACTGGACAGAGGGGACTGAAGCTTTCTTT
NA,TRBJ2-5,TRBV28,NA,CASSSTGQETQYF,TGTGCCAGCAGTTCGACAGGCCAAGAGACCCAGTACTTC
TRBD1,TRBJ1-6,TRBV5-4,NA,CASTPGRGGQGNSPLHF,TGTGCCAGCACCCCAGGACGAGGGGGACAGGGGAATTCACCCCTCCACTTT
NA,TRBJ2-3,TRBV5-1,NA,CASSLAPTDTQYF,TGCGCCAGCAGCTTGGCCCCCACAGATACGCAGTATTTT
NA,TRBJ2-2,TRBV11-1,NA,CASSFGQNTGELFF,TGTGCCAGCAGCTTTGGACAAAACACCGGGGAGCTGTTTTTT
TRBD2,TRBJ2-3,TRBV10-3,NA,CATGKRGASTDTQYF,TGTGCCACCGGGAAGCGGGGGGCTAGCACAGATACGCAGTATTTT
TRBD1,TRBJ1-1,TRBV7-2,NA,CASSFPDRATEAFF,TGTGCCAGCAGCTTCCCGGACAGGGCGACTGAAGCTTTCTTT
NA,TRBJ2-3,TRBV7-9,NA,CASRRPGSSTDTQYF,TGTGCCAGCAGAAGACCCGGATCTAGCACAGATACGCAGTATTTT
NA,TRBJ2-7,TRBV6-1,once,CATHSGFTGEQYF,TGTGCCACCCATTCGGGCTTCACGGGGGAGCAGTACTTC
TRBD2,TRBJ2-7,TRBV7-2,NA,CASSHDRLAYSYEQYF,TGTGCCAGCAGCCACGATCGACTAGCGTACTCCTACGAGCAGTACTTC
NA,TRBJ1-2,TRBV20-1,few,CSARDPKDPNYGYTF,TGCAGTGCTAGAGATCCGAAAGATCCTAACTATGGCTACACCTTC
TRBD2,TRBJ2-5,TRBV6-5,NA,CASSYSAGVTQETQYF,TGTGCCAGCAGTTACTCGGCGGGAGTAACACAAGAGACCCAGTACTTC
NA,TRBJ2-2,TRBV11-2,NA,CASSPARVFRGELFF,TGTGCCAGCAGCCCCGCCCGGGTCTTTCGCGGGGAGCTGTTTTTT
NA,TRBJ1-2,TRBV7-8,few,CASSLLAGVGYGYTF,TGTGCCAGCAGCTTACTGGCAGGGGTTGGATATGGCTACACCTTC
NA,TRBJ2-1,TRBV6-1,NA,CASRSGTYNEQFF,TGTGCCAGCAGATCCGGGACCTACAATGAGCAGTTCTTC
NA,TRBJ1-4,TRBV7-2,NA,CASSFIDEKLFF,TGTGCCAGCAGCTTTATAGATGAAAAACTGTTTTTT
NA,TRBJ2-7,TRBV7-8,NA,CASSPTSGSSQSEQYF,TGTGCCAGCAGCCCCACGTCGGGCTCATCCCAGAGCGAGCAGTACTTC
NA,TRBJ2-2,TRBV7-2,few,CASSFNTGELFF,TGTGCCAGCAGCTTTAACACCGGGGAGCTGTTTTTT
TRBD2,TRBJ2-3,TRBV7-2,NA,CASSLGRGGTDTQYF,TGTGCCAGCAGCTTAGGGCGGGGGGGCACAGATACGCAGTATTTT
NA,TRBJ1-1,TRBV7-2,NA,CASSLVLGGTEAFF,TGTGCCAGCAGCTTAGTGTTAGGGGGCACTGAAGCTTTCTTT
NA,TRBJ2-2,TRBV6-2/TRBV6-3,few,CASRLGRGELFF,TGTGCCAGCAGGCTCGGGCGCGGGGAGCTGTTTTTT
NA,TRBJ2-5,TRBV10-3,NA,CAISGGQGTRETQYF,TGTGCCATCAGCGGAGGTCAGGGGACAAGGGAGACCCAGTACTTC
NA,TRBJ1-2,TRBV11-2,NA,CASSLTTGYGYTF,TGTGCCAGCAGCTTAACCACGGGCTATGGCTACACCTTC
TRBD1,TRBJ2-1,TRBV5-6,NA,CASSAGTGGNNEQFF,TGTGCCAGCAGCGCCGGGACAGGGGGTAACAATGAGCAGTTCTTC
TRBD2,TRBJ2-5,TRBV20-1,NA,CSASDIMAGGGETQYF,TGCAGTGCTAGTGATATTATGGCGGGAGGCGGGGAGACCCAGTACTTC
TRBD1,TRBJ2-5,TRBV5-8,NA,CASSSSGQQETQYF,TGTGCCAGCAGCTCCTCGGGACAGCAAGAGACCCAGTACTTC
NA,TRBJ1-1,TRBV20-1,few,CSATKPSYTGAPLDTEAFF,TGCAGTGCCACAAAACCATCCTATACCGGGGCTCCGCTGGACACTGAAGCTTTCTTT
TRBD1,TRBJ2-2,TRBV15,NA,CATSTDRVDTGELFF,TGTGCCACCAGCACGGACAGGGTAGACACCGGGGAGCTGTTTTTT
TRBD1,TRBJ2-1,TRBV5-8,NA,CASSYGTGGYEQFF,TGTGCCAGCAGCTATGGGACAGGGGGCTATGAGCAGTTCTTC
TRBD1,TRBJ2-5,TRBV18,NA,CASSGTEETQYF,TGTGCCAGCTCCGGGACAGAAGAGACCCAGTACTTC
NA,TRBJ1-6,TRBV19,NA,CASSSRGDSPLHF,TGTGCCAGTAGTTCCCGGGGGGATTCACCCCTCCACTTT
NA,TRBJ1-2,TRBV12-3/TRBV12-4,NA,CASSFGSAFTNYGYTF,TGTGCCAGCAGTTTCGGGTCAGCGTTTACTAACTATGGCTACACCTTC
TRBD2,TRBJ2-1,TRBV4-3,NA,CASSPRLAALNEQFF,TGCGCCAGCAGCCCCCGACTAGCGGCCCTCAATGAGCAGTTCTTC
TRBD2,TRBJ2-1,TRBV11-3,NA,CASSPPSGRKFF,TGTGCCAGCAGCCCACCCTCCGGGAGGAAATTCTTC
NA,TRBJ2-3,TRBV20-1,NA,CSANNLGKDTQYF,TGCAGTGCCAACAACCTGGGGAAAGATACGCAGTATTTT
TRBD1,TRBJ1-2,TRBV20-1,few,CSAPDREHGYTF,TGCAGTGCTCCGGACAGGGAGCATGGCTACACCTTC
NA,TRBJ1-1,TRBV5-1,NA,CASKWDITNTEAFF,TGCGCCAGCAAGTGGGACATTACGAACACTGAAGCTTTCTTT
NA,TRBJ2-7,TRBV7-2,NA,CASSLAGTQPYEQYF,TGTGCCAGCAGCTTAGCCGGGACACAACCCTACGAGCAGTACTTC
NA,TRBJ1-4,TRBV6-5,NA,CASSYSGGSGLEKLFF,TGTGCCAGCAGTTACTCTGGGGGCAGCGGGTTGGAAAAACTGTTTTTT
NA,TRBJ1-3,TRBV30,NA,CAWRVGRGNTIYF,TGTGCCTGGAGGGTAGGGCGAGGAAACACCATATATTTT
NA,TRBJ2-5,TRBV18,NA,CASSPQAGQETQYF,TGTGCCAGCTCACCACAGGCAGGGCAAGAGACCCAGTACTTC
NA,TRBJ2-3,TRBV12-3/TRBV12-4,NA,CASRPGGTDTQYF,TGTGCCAGCAGGCCAGGGGGGACAGATACGCAGTATTTT
NA,TRBJ1-1,TRBV21-1,few,CASLRDRGNTEAFF,TGTGCCAGCCTCCGGGACAGGGGTAACACTGAAGCTTTCTTT
NA,TRBJ2-7,TRBV7-6,once,CASSPHPSRQGYEQYF,TGTGCCAGCAGCCCCCATCCCTCGAGGCAGGGCTACGAGCAGTACTTC
NA,TRBJ2-7,TRBV11-2,few,CASSLMGIDEQYF,TGTGCCAGCAGCTTGATGGGAATAGACGAGCAGTACTTC
NA,TRBJ1-5,TRBV18,NA,CASSPTANQPQHF,TGTGCCAGCTCACCGACAGCAAATCAGCCCCAGCATTTT
TRBD1,TRBJ1-2,TRBV27,few,CASSPRTGHGYTF,TGTGCCAGCAGTCCTCGGACAGGGCATGGCTACACCTTC
NA,TRBJ2-2,TRBV7-2,NA,CASSDVTGELFF,TGTGCCAGCAGCGATGTCACCGGGGAGCTGTTTTTT